This entry lists 5 T cell receptor beta chains sequenced from one sample in a study of CD8+ T cells in alopecia areata. Sequencing used cDNA as its template, made by extracting RNA and reverse transcribing it. Method: immunoSEQ multiplex PCR; TCRdb's copy keeps in-frame clones and lacks some. The data show about 210,000 clones, with 50% to 60% seen just once and more than 1.5% held by the top ten. Treatment noted: oral pan-JAK inhibitor, 5-10 mg twice daily. Sequencing was performed on CD4+ T cells sorted from blood, taken at week 4, from a patient treated with tofacitinib. Source of these receptors: a human donor with alopecia areata.

This rearrangement joins TRBV25-1 to TRBJ2-2; 8 nucleotides line up with TRBD2. The CDR3 consists of 17 residues. V lost 5 bases and J lost 1; bases outside the gene matches: 9. The germline V gene encodes CDR1 MGHDK and CDR2 SYGVNS. Here the CDR3 DNA reads TGTGCCAGCAGTTCGATAGCGGGGCGCCAGAACACCGGGGAGCTGTTTTTT. It encodes CASSSIAGRQNTGELFF.

This sequence joins TRBV30 and TRBJ1-2; D call uncertain. The CDR3 loop spans 13 amino acids. V lost 0 bases to trimming and J lost 5 bases, with 10 bases between them. Germline lookup yields CDR1 GTSNPN and CDR2 SVGIG (reference sequence). The CDR3 reads CAWSVRLIYGYTF. In DNA form, the CDR3 reads TGTGCCTGGAGTGTACGGCTGATTTATGGCTACACCTTC.

The rearrangement uses TRBV12-5 and TRBJ2-2, with D hard to call. V dropped 0 bases and J dropped 9 bases, with 5 bases sitting between them. The CDR3 sequence is 12 residues long. CDR1 is LGHNT and CDR2 is FRNRAP in the germline V gene. CDR3 loop: CASGLVHRELFF. The CDR3 DNA is TGTGCTAGTGGTTTGGTACATCGGGAGCTGTTTTTT.

In its sample, this clone was seen a few times. V gene TRBV28 combines with J gene TRBJ1-1; TRBD1 agrees at 10 bases. This CDR3 is built from 14 residues. Germline CDR1 MDHEN, CDR2 SYDVKM. The ends lost 6 bases at V and 1 base at J; junction bases unmatched: 2. The CDR3 is CASRRQGANTEAFF. The CDR3 bases are TGTGCCAGCAGACGACAGGGGGCGAACACTGAAGCTTTCTTT.

A note on this clone: In the same sample, other DNA sequences code for this CDR3. The chain joins TRBV6-5 to TRBJ2-2; D not resolved. CDR3 size: 14 residues. The V gene lost 4 bases and the J gene lost 1 base, with 7 bases spanning the gap. The V gene's germline CDR1 is MNHEY and CDR2 SVGAGI. DNA of the CDR3: TGTGCCAGCAGTTTTGGGGAGAACACCGGGGAGCTGTTTTTT. It yields the protein CASSFGENTGELFF.